This is a list of T cell receptor beta chains from one sample in a study of OX40 agonist ivuxolimab in advanced cancers. Sequencing was performed with immunoSEQ multiplex PCR; in TCRdb, only in-frame clones are kept and a portion is missing. The repertoire consists of 55,000 to 70,000 clones, with more than 85% occurring once and the leading ten covering 6% to 8%. The sequenced sample was CD4+ or CD8+ T cells sorted from blood, obtained in a trial of the OX40 agonist ivuxolimab. The receptor set was obtained from an adult with an advanced solid tumor such as melanoma, head and neck, liver or kidney cancer. CDR3s include the opening cysteine and the closing phenylalanine or tryptophan. Fields, in order: V gene, clone size, CDR3 protein. Rows give clone size only sometimes, using once, few, many, or a class for an expanded clone.

TRBV10-3,-,CAITRAGQQYF
TRBV5-5,once,CASSRQGGETQYF
TRBV7-9,-,CASSSRDSQETQYF
TRBV19,-,CASSWGTGTSYEQYF
TRBV6-5,-,CASSGGQGISPLHF
TRBV27,-,CASSSPGQGLFF
TRBV5-6,-,CASSLGTAWYGYTF
TRBV19,-,CASSIRRERNTEAFF
TRBV12-2,-,CASRFARQGGETQYF
TRBV19,-,CASTLGRGGFEEQFF
TRBV13,-,CASSLPGGRFPYEQYF
TRBV19,-,CASSIPPETSGEQYF
TRBV27,-,CASSLGVGVAKNIQYF
TRBV12-5,-,CASGFVLEAFF
TRBV7-6,-,CASSRGQGVRDEQFF
TRBV11-2,once,CASSYAATSGGFADTQYF
TRBV4-3,-,CASSQDLAVNYGYTF
TRBV4-2,-,CASSQSLAGGPDTQYF
TRBV7-9,once,CASSILPYPGASYEQYF
TRBV4-1,-,CASSPRSNEQFF
TRBV19,once,CASRQAETGEGYEQYF
TRBV9,-,CASSVGLREYEIDHEQFF
TRBV7-6,-,CASSPGLQGYYGYTF